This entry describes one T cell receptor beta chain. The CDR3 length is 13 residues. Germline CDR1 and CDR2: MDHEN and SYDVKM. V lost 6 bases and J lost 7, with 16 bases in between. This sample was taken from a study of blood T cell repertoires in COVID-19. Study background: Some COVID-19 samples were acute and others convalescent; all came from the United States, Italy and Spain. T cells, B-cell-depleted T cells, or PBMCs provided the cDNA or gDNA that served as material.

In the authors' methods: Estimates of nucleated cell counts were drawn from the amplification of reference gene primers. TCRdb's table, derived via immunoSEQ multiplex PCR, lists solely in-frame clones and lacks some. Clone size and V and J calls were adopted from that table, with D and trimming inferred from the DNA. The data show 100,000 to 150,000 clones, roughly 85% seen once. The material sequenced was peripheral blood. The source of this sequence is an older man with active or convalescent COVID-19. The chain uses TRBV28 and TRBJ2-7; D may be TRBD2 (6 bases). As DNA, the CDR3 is TGTGCCAGCAGCCGTCCCTGGGACTTAGAGCAGTACTTC. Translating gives CASSRPWDLEQYF.